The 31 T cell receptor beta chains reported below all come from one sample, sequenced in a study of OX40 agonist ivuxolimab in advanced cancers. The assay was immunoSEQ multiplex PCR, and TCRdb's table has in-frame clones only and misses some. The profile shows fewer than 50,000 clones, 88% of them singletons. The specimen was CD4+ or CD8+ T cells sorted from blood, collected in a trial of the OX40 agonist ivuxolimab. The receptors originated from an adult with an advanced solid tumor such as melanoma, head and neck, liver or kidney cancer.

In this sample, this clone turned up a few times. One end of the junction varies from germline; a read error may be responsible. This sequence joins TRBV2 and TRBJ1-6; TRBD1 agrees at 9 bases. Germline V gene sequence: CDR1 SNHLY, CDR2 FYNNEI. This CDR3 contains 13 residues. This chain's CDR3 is CASSESPKGTGRF. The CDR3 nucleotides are TGTGCCAGCAGTGAAAGCCCAAAAGGGACAGGGCGCTTT.

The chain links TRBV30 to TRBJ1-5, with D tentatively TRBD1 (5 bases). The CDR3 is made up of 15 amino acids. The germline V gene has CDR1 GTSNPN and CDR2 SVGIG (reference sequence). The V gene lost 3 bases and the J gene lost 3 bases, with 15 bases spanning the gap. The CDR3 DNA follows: TGTGCCTGGAGCAGACAGCAAACTTACAATCAGCCCCAGCATTTT. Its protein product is CAWSRQQTYNQPQHF.

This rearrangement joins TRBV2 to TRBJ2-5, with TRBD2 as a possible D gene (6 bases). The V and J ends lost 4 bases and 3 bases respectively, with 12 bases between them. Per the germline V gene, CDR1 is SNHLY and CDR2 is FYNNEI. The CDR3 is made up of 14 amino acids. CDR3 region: CASSGWGVEETQYF. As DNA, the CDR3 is TGTGCCAGCAGTGGGTGGGGGGTAGAAGAGACCCAGTACTTC. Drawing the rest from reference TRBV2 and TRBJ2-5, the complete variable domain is EPEVTQTPSHQVTQMGQEVILRCVPISNHLYFYWYRQILGQKVEFLVSFYNNEISEKSEIFDDQFSVERPDGSNFTLKIRSTKLEDSAMYFCASSGWGVEETQYFGPGTRLLVL.

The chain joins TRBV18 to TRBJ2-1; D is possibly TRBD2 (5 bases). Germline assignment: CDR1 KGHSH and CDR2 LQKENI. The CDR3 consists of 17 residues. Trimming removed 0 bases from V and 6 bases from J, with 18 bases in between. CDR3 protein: CASSPPKQRRRSNEQFF. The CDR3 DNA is TGTGCCAGCTCACCACCGAAACAGCGGAGACGTTCCAATGAGCAGTTCTTC.

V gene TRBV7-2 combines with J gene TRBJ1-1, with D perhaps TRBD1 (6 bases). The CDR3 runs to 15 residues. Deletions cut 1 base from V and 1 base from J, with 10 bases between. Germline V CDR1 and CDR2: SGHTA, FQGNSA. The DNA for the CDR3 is TGTGCCAGCAGCTTAGTCGGAGGGGGGAACACTGAAGCTTTCTTT. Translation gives CASSLVGGGNTEAFF.

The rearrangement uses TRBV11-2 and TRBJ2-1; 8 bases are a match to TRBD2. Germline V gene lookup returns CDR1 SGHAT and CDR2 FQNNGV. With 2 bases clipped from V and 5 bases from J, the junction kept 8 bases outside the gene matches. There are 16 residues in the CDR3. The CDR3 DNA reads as TGTGCCAGCAGCTTATACTCGGGAGGGCCTCACAATGAGCAGTTCTTC. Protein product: CASSLYSGGPHNEQFF.

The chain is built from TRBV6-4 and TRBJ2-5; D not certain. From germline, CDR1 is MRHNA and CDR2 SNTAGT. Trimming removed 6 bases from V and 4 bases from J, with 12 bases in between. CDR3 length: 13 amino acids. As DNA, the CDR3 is TGTGCCAGCAGACCGACGCCCGGAGAGACCCAGTACTTC. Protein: CASRPTPGETQYF.

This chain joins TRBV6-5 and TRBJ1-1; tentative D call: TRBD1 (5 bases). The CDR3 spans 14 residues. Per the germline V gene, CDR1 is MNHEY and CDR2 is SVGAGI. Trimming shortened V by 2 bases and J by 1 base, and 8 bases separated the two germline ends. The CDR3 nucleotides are TGTGCCAGCAGTTACCAGGGCGCGAACACTGAAGCTTTCTTT. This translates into CASSYQGANTEAFF.

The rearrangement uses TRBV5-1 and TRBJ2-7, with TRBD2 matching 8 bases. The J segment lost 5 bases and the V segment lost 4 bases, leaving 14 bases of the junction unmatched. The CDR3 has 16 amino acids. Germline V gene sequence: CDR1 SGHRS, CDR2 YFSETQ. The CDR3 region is CASSLGSVAGGNEQYF. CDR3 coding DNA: TGCGCCAGCAGCCTGGGTTCAGTGGCGGGGGGAAACGAGCAGTACTTC.

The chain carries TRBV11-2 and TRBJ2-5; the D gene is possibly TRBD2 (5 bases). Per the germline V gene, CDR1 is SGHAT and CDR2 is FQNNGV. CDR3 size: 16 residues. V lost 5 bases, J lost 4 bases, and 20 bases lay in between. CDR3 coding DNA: TGTGCCAGCAGCGGCAAACTAGGGTGGGCGAGAGAGACCCAGTACTTC. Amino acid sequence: CASSGKLGWARETQYF.

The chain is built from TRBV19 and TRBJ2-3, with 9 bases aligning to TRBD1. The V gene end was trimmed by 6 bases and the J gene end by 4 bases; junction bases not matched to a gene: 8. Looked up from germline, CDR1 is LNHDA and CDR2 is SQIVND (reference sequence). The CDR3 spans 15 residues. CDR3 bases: TGTGCCAGTAGCCCACAGGGACAGGGACCAGATACGCAGTATTTT. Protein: CASSPQGQGPDTQYF.

CDR3 sequence (DNA): TGTGCCAGCAGTTATGGGCCCCCTCATTCCGCCTACGAGCAGTACTTC. Translated, it gives CASSYGPPHSAYEQYF. The chain has TRBV6-5 and TRBJ2-7; D unclear. This CDR3 has 16 residues. The germline CDR1 and CDR2 sequences are MNHEY and SVGAGI. Deletions cut 3 bases from V and 2 bases from J, with 17 bases between.

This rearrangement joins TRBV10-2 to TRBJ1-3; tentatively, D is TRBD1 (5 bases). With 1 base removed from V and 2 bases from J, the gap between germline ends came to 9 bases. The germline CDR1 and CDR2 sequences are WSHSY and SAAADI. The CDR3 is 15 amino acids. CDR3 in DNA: TGCGCCAGCAGTGAGTGGGGGGGGACTGGAAACACCATATATTTT. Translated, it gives CASSEWGGTGNTIYF.

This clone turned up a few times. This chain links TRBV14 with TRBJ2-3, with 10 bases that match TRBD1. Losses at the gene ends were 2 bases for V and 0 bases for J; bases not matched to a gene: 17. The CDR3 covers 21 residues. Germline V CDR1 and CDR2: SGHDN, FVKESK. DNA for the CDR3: TGTGCCAGCAGCCAATACGACCACAGGACAGGGGGACGCCCTAGCACAGATACGCAGTATTTT. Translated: CASSQYDHRTGGRPSTDTQYF. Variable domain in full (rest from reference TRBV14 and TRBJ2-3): EAGVTQFPSHSVIEKGQTVTLRCDPISGHDNLYWYRRVMGKEIKFLLHFVKESKQDESGMPNNRFLAERTGGTYSTLKVQPAELEDSGVYFCASSQYDHRTGGRPSTDTQYFGPGTRLTVL.

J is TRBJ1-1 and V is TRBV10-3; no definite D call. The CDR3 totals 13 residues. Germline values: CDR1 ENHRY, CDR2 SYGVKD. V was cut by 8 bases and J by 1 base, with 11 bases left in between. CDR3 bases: TGTGCCATCGCGGCCAAACAGAACACTGAAGCTTTCTTT. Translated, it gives CAIAAKQNTEAFF.

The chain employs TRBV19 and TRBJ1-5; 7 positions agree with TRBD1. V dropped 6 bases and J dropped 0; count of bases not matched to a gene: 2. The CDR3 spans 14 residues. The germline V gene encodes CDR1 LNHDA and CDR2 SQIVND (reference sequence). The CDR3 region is CASRDRYSNQPQHF. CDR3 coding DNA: TGTGCCAGTAGGGACAGGTATAGCAATCAGCCCCAGCATTTT.

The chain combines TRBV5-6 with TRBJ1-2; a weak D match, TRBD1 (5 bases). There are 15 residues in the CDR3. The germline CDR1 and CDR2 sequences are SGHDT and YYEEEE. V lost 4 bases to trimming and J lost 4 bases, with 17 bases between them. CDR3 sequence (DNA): TGTGCCAGCAGCCGTGACGGGGGTCGGGGCTATGGCTACACCTTC. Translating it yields CASSRDGGRGYGYTF.

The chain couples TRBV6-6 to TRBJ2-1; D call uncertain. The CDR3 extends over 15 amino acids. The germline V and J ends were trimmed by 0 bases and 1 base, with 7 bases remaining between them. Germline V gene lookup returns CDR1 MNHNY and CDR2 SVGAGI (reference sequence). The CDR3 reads CASSYSQRSYNEQFF. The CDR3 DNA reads TGTGCCAGCAGTTACTCTCAGCGTTCCTACAATGAGCAGTTCTTC.

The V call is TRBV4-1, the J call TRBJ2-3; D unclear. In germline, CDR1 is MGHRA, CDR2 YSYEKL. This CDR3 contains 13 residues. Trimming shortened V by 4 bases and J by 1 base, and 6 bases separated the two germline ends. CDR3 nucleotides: TGCGCCAGCAGCCCAGAGGGCACAGATACGCAGTATTTT. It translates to CASSPEGTDTQYF.

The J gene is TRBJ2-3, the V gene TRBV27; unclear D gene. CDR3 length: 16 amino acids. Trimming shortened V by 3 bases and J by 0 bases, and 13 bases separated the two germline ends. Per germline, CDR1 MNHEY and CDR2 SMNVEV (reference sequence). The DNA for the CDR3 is TGTGCCAGCAGTTTCAGAACGGACGGAAGCACAGATACGCAGTATTTT. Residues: CASSFRTDGSTDTQYF.

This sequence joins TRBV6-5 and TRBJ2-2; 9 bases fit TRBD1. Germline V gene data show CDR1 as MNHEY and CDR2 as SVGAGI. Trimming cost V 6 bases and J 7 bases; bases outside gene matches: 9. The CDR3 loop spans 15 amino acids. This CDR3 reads CASRETGGVGGELFF. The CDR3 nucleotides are TGTGCCAGCAGAGAAACAGGGGGCGTTGGCGGGGAGCTGTTTTTT.

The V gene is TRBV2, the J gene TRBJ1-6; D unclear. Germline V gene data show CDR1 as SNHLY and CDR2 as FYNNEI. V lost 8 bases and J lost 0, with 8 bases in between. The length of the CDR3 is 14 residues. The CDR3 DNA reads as TGTGCCAGCGCGCTGGACTCCTATAATTCACCCCTCCACTTT. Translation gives CASALDSYNSPLHF.

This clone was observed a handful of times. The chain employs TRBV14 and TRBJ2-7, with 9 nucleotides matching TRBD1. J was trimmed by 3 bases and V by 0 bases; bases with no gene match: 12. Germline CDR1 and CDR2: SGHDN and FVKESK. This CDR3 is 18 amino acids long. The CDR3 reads CASSQDRTGALLRYEQYF. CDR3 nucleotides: TGTGCCAGCAGCCAAGACAGGACAGGGGCTCTCCTTCGCTACGAGCAGTACTTC.

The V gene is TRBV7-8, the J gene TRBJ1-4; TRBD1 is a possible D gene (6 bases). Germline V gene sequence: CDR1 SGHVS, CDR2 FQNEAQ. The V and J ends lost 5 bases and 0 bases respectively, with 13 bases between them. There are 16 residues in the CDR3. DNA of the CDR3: TGTGCCAGCAGCCTAGGACAGCTTGCAACTAATGAAAAACTGTTTTTT. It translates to CASSLGQLATNEKLFF.

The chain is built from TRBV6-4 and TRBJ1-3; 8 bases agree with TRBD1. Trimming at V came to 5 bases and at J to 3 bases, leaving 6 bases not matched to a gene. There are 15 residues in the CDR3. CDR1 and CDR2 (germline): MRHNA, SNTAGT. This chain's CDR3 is CASSNGTGGGNTIYF. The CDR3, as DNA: TGTGCCAGCAGTAACGGGACAGGAGGTGGAAACACCATATATTTT.

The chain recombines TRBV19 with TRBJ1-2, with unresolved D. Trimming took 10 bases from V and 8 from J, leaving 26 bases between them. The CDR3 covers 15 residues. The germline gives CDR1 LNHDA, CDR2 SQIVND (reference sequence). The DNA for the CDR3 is TGTGCCACGACCTTCCTTCGAGAGGGAAGAGGCGGCTACACCTTC. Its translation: CATTFLREGRGGYTF. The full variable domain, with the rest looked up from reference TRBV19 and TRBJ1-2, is DGGITQSPKYLFRKEGQNVTLSCEQNLNHDAMYWYRQDPGQGLRLIYYSQIVNDFQKGDIAEGYSVSREKKESFPLTVTSAQKNPTAFYLCATTFLREGRGGYTFGSGTRLTVV.

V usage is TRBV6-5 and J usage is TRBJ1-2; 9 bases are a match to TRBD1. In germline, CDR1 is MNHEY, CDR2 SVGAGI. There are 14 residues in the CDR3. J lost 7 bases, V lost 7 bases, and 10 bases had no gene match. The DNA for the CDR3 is TGTGCCAGCACCCCTGAGGGGACAGGGTTTGGCTACACCTTC. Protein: CASTPEGTGFGYTF.

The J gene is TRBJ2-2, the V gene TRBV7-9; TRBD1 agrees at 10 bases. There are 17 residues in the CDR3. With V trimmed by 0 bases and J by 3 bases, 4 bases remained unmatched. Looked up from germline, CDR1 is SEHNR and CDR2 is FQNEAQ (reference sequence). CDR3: CASSLALGQGDTGELFF. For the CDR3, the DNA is TGTGCCAGCAGCTTAGCCCTCGGACAGGGGGACACCGGGGAGCTGTTTTTT.

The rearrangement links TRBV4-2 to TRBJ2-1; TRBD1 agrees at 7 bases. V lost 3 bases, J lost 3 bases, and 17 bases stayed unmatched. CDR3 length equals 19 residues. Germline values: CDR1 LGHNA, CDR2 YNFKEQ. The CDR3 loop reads CASSHTASDRASSYNEQFF. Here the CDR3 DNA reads TGTGCCAGCAGCCATACAGCCTCTGACAGGGCCTCCAGCTACAATGAGCAGTTCTTC.

The CDR3 DNA sequence: TGTGCCAGCTCACCACTTTTGCAAAACAATGAGCAGTTCTTC. Its translation: CASSPLLQNNEQFF. The chain carries TRBV18 and TRBJ2-1; D call uncertain. The CDR3 contains 14 residues. Germline CDR1 and CDR2: KGHSH and LQKENI. V was shortened by 1 base and J by 5 bases, with 9 bases between the two germline ends.

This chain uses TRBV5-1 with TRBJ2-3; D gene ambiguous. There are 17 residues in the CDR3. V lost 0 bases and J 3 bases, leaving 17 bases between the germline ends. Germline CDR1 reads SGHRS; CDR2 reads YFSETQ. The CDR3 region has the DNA TGCGCCAGCAGCTTGGCCCGGACCAGAGACCTTACAGATACGCAGTATTTT. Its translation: CASSLARTRDLTDTQYF. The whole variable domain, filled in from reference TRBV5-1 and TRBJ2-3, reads KAGVTQTPRYLIKTRGQQVTLSCSPISGHRSVSWYQQTPGQGLQFLFEYFSETQRNKGNFPGRFSGRQFSNSRSEMNVSTLELGDSALYLCASSLARTRDLTDTQYFGPGTRLTVL.